This record covers a single T cell receptor (beta chain). What it binds is not known. One end of the junction varies from germline; a read error may be responsible. This record belongs to a study of cytomegalovirus exposure and HLA in healthy donors. Whole-study context: A prior study identified over 100 million unique TCR beta sequences from about 179 million T cells. Findings and caveats of the study: Within an earlier analysis, most TCR beta V segments proved productive either about 87% or about 30% of the time. Later analysis associated a missense DCLRE1C variant with TCR beta V- and J-gene trimming.

PCR amplification relied on 60 Vbeta primers (plus 13 Jbeta primers). The table came from immunoSEQ multiplex PCR; TCRdb's copy has only in-frame clones and leaves some out. Of roughly 150,000 clones in the sample, roughly 83% were seen once. The CDR3 has 13 amino acids. CDR1 is SEHNR and CDR2 is FQNEAQ in the germline V gene (reference sequence). The source of this sequence is a woman aged 18 to 35 in good health and CMV-seronegative. The sequenced sample consisted of PBMCs. The genes are TRBV7-9 and TRBJ1-2; no firm D call. The CDR3 nucleotides are TGTTCCAGCAGCAAGACGGATACGGGGGGCTACACCTTC. It encodes CSSSKTDTGGYTF. Full variable domain (rest looked up from reference TRBV7-9 and TRBJ1-2): DTGVSQNPRHKITKRGQNVTFRCDPISEHNRLYWYRQTLGQGPEFLTYFQNEAQLEKSRLLSDRFSAERPKGSFSTLEIQRTEQGDSAMYLCSSSKTDTGGYTFGSGTRLTVV.